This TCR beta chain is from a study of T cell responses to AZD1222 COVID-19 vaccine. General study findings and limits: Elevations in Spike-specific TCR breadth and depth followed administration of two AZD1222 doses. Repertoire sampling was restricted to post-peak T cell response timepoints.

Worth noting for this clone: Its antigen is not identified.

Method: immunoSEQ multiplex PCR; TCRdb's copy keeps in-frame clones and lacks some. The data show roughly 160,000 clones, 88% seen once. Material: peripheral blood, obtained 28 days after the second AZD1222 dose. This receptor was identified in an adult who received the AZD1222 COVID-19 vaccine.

The DNA of the CDR3 is TGTGCCAGCAGCCAAGAGTTGGGGGGAATGAGAGGCTACACCTTC. Protein sequence: CASSQELGGMRGYTF. J is TRBJ1-2 and V is TRBV14; D perhaps matches TRBD1 (5 bases). Per germline, CDR1 SGHDN and CDR2 FVKESK. Trimming cost V 0 bases and J 8 bases, with 16 bases left between them. There are 15 residues in the CDR3.